This TCR beta chain came from a study of blood T cell repertoires in COVID-19. Profiling relied on immunoSEQ multiplex PCR, and the TCRdb table lists in-frame clones only, not all of them. The sample lists around 300,000 clones, around 90% occurring once. Participants reported their clinical history, and cohort assignment relied on those reports. The germline V gene encodes CDR1 KGHSH and CDR2 LQKENI. The CDR3 consists of 16 residues. V lost 3 bases and J lost 4; bases outside the gene matches: 9. The chain couples TRBV18 to TRBJ2-3, with 8 bases identical to TRBD1. The sample taken for sequencing was PBMCs or T cells enriched from blood (not recorded which). The clonotype comes from a woman aged 18-29 years with acute COVID-19. Here the CDR3 DNA reads TGTGCCAGCTCACCGTCAGGGGGCTACGGACCAGATACGCAGTATTTT. Amino acid sequence: CASSPSGGYGPDTQYF.